This TCR beta chain appears in the sequencing data of a study of beta chain features in type 1 diabetes. Findings and caveats of the study: An over-representation of cells with high TCR expression could result from cDNA sequencing. Patients' naive, central memory and regulatory TCRB repertoires appeared more alike than those of healthy donors. Among patients with Type 1 diabetes, TCRB CDR3s were moderately but significantly shorter in every one of the four CD4+ subsets.

Reverse transcribing all isolated RNA meant expressed TCRB transcripts were sequenced. Sequenced by immunoSEQ multiplex PCR; TCRdb stores in-frame clones only, minus some. The table lists hundreds of thousands of clones, over 11% of them singletons. The germline V and J ends were trimmed by 2 bases and 0 bases, with 13 bases remaining between them. CDR3 length equals 17 residues. Germline assignment: CDR1 SGHTA and CDR2 FQGNSA. On this clone itself: The antigen remains unidentified.

This receptor was obtained from a man between 18 and 29 years old with type 1 diabetes. J is TRBJ2-2 and V is TRBV7-2; D unresolved. Specimen: naive CD4+ T cells from blood. CDR3: CASSLLRARANTGELFF. The CDR3 DNA follows: TGTGCCAGCAGCTTACTTCGAGCGCGAGCGAACACCGGGGAGCTGTTTTTT.